One TCR beta chain is described in this entry. The data originate from a study of blood T cell repertoires in COVID-19. Study-level information: Collection of acute and convalescent COVID-19 samples took place in the United States, Italy and Spain. In each case, the material was cDNA or gDNA derived from T cells, B-cell-depleted T cells, or PBMCs.

Clones were read by immunoSEQ multiplex PCR, and TCRdb kept only the in-frame ones, dropping some. The sample holds 70,000 to 95,000 clones, 75% to 85% seen once. Per germline, CDR1 ENHRY and CDR2 SYGVKD. V shed 6 bases, J shed 5 bases, and the junction held 6 bases outside the gene matches. CDR3 length equals 15 residues. The chain joins TRBV10-3 to TRBJ2-1; TRBD2 aligns across 11 bases. The sequencing sample was made of peripheral blood. This clonotype originated in a human donor in a cohort sampled during active COVID-19. In DNA, the CDR3 is TGTGCCATCAGCCCTGGACTAGCGGGTCACAATGAGCAGTTCTTC. Translation: CAISPGLAGHNEQFF.